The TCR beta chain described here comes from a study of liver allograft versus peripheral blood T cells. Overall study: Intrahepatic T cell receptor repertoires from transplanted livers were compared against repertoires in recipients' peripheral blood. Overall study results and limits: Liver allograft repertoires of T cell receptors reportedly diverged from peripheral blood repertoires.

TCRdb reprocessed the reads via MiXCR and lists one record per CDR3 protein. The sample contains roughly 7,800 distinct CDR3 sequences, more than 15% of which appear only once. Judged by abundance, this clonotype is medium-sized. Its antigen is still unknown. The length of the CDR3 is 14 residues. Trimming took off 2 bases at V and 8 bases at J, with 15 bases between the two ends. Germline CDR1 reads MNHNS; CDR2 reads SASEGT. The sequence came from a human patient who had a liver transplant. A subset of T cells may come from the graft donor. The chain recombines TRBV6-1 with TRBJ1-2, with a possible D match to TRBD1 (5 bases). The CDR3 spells CASSEQRGGWGYTF. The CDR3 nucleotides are TGTGCCAGCAGTGAACAACGCGGGGGATGGGGCTACACCTTC.